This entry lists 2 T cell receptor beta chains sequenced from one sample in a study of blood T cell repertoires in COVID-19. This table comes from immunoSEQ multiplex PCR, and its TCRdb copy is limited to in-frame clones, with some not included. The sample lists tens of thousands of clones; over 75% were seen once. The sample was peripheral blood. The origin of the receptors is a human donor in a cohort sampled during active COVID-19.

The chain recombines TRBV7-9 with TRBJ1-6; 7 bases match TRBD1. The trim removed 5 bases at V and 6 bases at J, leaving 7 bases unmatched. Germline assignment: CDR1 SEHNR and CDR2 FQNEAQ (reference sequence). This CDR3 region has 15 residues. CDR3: CASSPTGSGNSPLHF. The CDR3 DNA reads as TGTGCCAGCAGCCCGACAGGGAGTGGTAATTCACCCCTCCACTTT.

The CDR3 loop is CASSQGQGGYTF. CDR3 bases: TGTGCCAGCAGTCAAGGACAGGGTGGCTACACCTTC. V usage is TRBV27 and J usage is TRBJ1-2, with TRBD1 matching over 8 bases. Trimming took 5 bases from V and 7 from J; bases not matched to a gene: 3. Germline V lookup: CDR1 MNHEY, CDR2 SMNVEV (reference sequence). CDR3 length: 12 amino acids.